This T cell receptor (beta chain) is from a study of T-cell memory formation after mild COVID-19. Study in general: TCR clusters largely stayed donor specific.

This clonotype was detected many times. Antigen: not known. Overall study results and limits: Nothing confirmed that second-wave clones peaking on day 37 were specific for SARS-CoV-2. Contracting clones, day 15 to 85, had balanced CD4/CD8, and later expanders favored CD4+.

MiXCR was run by TCRdb on the 5' RACE reads, yielding one entry per CDR3 protein. The data show some 190,000 distinct CDR3 sequences, approximately 20% seen once. The germline V gene has CDR1 SGDLS and CDR2 YYNGEE. CDR3 length equals 14 residues. V was pared by 4 bases and J by 5 bases, with 5 bases of the junction left unmatched. The rearrangement uses TRBV9 and TRBJ2-3, with 9 positions matching TRBD1. This receptor was taken from an adult woman who had mild COVID-19 (a few samples of this study predate the infection). Cell type and time point are not known. The sample taken for sequencing was PBMCs or a T cell subset sorted from them (not recorded which). The CDR3 nucleotides are TGTGCCAGCAGCTCGGACAGGGGAGGAGATACGCAGTATTTT. This codes for CASSSDRGGDTQYF.